These T cell receptor beta chains were read from a single sample in a study of blood T cells in healthy people across ages. Each CDR3 protein gets one entry after TCRdb re-called the 5' RACE reads with MiXCR. The sample contains just under 900,000 distinct CDR3 sequences, 29% of which appear only once. Sequenced material: blood. Receptors were obtained from an elderly woman in good health. CDR3s include the opening cysteine and the closing phenylalanine or tryptophan. D genes are given only for firm matches. Clone size, where shown, is once, few, many, or a class for clones that have expanded.

J gene | clone size | D gene | V gene | CDR3 protein | CDR3 DNA
TRBJ2-1 | many | TRBD2 | TRBV29-1 | CSVNGLAGTDGSYNEQFF | TGCAGCGTCAATGGGCTAGCGGGGACGGATGGGTCCTACAATGAGCAGTTCTTC
TRBJ2-7 | many | TRBD2 | TRBV20-1 | CTPGLAGYEQYF | TGCACCCCCGGGCTAGCGGGGTACGAGCAGTACTTC
TRBJ1-2 | many | . | TRBV7-2 | CASSFRRDMKGYTF | TGTGCCAGCAGCTTTCGTAGGGATATGAAAGGCTACACCTTC
TRBJ2-1 | many | . | TRBV7-2 | CASSLLRFEQFF | TGTGCCAGCAGCTTACTCCGATTTGAGCAGTTCTTC
TRBJ2-4 | many | TRBD1 | TRBV6-1 | CASSFKTGNNKNIQYF | TGTGCCAGCAGCTTTAAGACAGGGAACAACAAAAACATTCAGTACTTC
TRBJ2-1 | . | TRBD2 | TRBV12-3/TRBV12-4 | CVSSRLAGASYNEQFF | TGTGTCAGCAGTCGGCTAGCGGGAGCTTCCTACAATGAGCAGTTCTTC
TRBJ2-5 | . | . | TRBV25-1 | CASRGGAGEETQYF | TGTGCCAGCAGGGGAGGGGCAGGGGAAGAGACCCAGTACTTC
TRBJ1-1 | few | . | TRBV4-1 | CASSQDLALNTEAFF | TGCGCCAGCAGCCAAGATTTGGCTTTGAACACTGAAGCTTTCTTT
TRBJ2-1 | many | TRBD2 | TRBV28 | CASSLISGGAGEQFF | TGTGCCAGCAGCTTAATTAGCGGGGGGGCCGGTGAGCAGTTCTTC
TRBJ2-3 | many | TRBD1 | TRBV6-5 | CASRPGTGGADTQYF | TGTGCCAGCAGACCCGGGACAGGGGGAGCAGATACGCAGTATTTT
TRBJ2-7 | . | . | TRBV2 | CASLTRQEQYF | TGTGCCAGCCTGACACGACAGGAGCAGTACTTC
TRBJ2-7 | . | . | TRBV4-3 | CASSRLSSPVDEQYF | TGCGCCAGCAGCCGGCTGAGCAGCCCAGTAGACGAGCAGTACTTC
TRBJ2-5 | . | . | TRBV2 | CASSEVPGPQGTQYF | TGTGCCAGCAGTGAGGTCCCAGGACCACAGGGGACCCAGTACTTC
TRBJ2-4 | many | . | TRBV2 | CASSQAGAAKNIQYF | TGTGCCAGCAGTCAGGCGGGGGCAGCCAAAAACATTCAGTACTTC
TRBJ2-3 | many | . | TRBV29-1 | CSVGGVVRDLRGDTQYF | TGCAGCGTTGGGGGCGTGGTGCGGGACCTGCGGGGAGATACGCAGTATTTT
TRBJ2-2 | . | . | TRBV5-1 | CASSLERQAGRTGELFF | TGCGCCAGCAGCTTGGAACGACAGGCAGGGAGGACCGGGGAGCTGTTTTTT
TRBJ1-2 | few | . | TRBV18 | CASSPARGEVGYTF | TGTGCCAGCTCACCAGCGAGGGGCGAGGTTGGCTACACCTTC
TRBJ2-2 | once | TRBD1 | TRBV27 | CASSLTGATGELFF | TGTGCCAGCAGTTTGACAGGGGCTACCGGGGAGCTGTTTTTT
TRBJ2-7 | . | . | TRBV5-5 | CASSLGHVNPLYGQYF | TGTGCCAGCAGCCTGGGACACGTCAACCCCCTCTACGGGCAGTACTTC
TRBJ1-6 | many | . | TRBV27 | CASSSPETLSPLHF | TGTGCCAGCAGCTCGCCAGAGACCCTATCACCCCTCCACTTT
TRBJ2-5 | . | . | TRBV20-1 | CSARDETGPGTQYF | TGCAGTGCTAGAGATGAAACGGGTCCCGGGACCCAGTACTTC
TRBJ1-4 | . | TRBD1 | TRBV19 | CAAGTGDEKLFF | TGTGCCGCAGGGACAGGTGACGAAAAACTGTTTTTT
TRBJ2-4 | many | . | TRBV7-2 | CASRSGSGANIQYF | TGTGCCAGCAGGTCAGGGTCGGGGGCCAACATTCAGTACTTC
TRBJ1-6 | . | . | TRBV28 | CASSVLPSPLHF | TGTGCCAGCTCAGTCTTACCATCACCCCTCCACTTT
TRBJ2-5 | . | . | TRBV27 | CASSQTVSAIGTQYF | TGTGCCAGCAGTCAGACAGTGTCGGCGATTGGGACCCAGTACTTC
TRBJ1-5 | few | TRBD1 | TRBV7-2 | CASSFSGTGGYQPQHF | TGTGCCAGCAGCTTTTCCGGGACAGGGGGGTATCAGCCCCAGCATTTT
TRBJ1-4 | . | . | TRBV6-2/TRBV6-3 | CASRSDGANEKLFF | TGTGCCAGCAGATCGGACGGGGCTAATGAAAAACTGTTTTTT
TRBJ1-1 | few | . | TRBV6-2/TRBV6-3 | CASRSHGLSDTEAFF | TGTGCCAGCAGGAGTCATGGGTTGTCGGATACTGAAGCTTTCTTT
TRBJ2-2 | . | . | TRBV4-2 | CASSQLGRGLGTGELFF | TGTGCCAGCAGCCAATTAGGTCGGGGGCTTGGCACCGGGGAGCTGTTTTTT
TRBJ2-7 | many | . | TRBV20-1 | CSARSGDGEQYF | TGCAGTGCTAGAAGTGGGGACGGCGAGCAGTACTTC
TRBJ2-2 | . | . | TRBV12-3/TRBV12-4 | CASSLGVRANTGELFF | TGTGCCAGCAGTTTAGGGGTCAGGGCGAACACCGGGGAGCTGTTTTTT
TRBJ2-1 | many | . | TRBV11-2 | CASSFVGNEQFF | TGTGCCAGCAGCTTCGTGGGAAATGAGCAGTTCTTC
TRBJ1-2 | . | TRBD1 | TRBV30 | CAWDRETLDGYTF | TGTGCCTGGGACAGGGAGACTCTGGATGGCTACACCTTC
TRBJ2-7 | . | . | TRBV29-1 | CSVSSGAQGEQYF | TGCAGCGTCTCATCGGGGGCACAGGGCGAGCAGTACTTC
TRBJ1-2 | many | . | TRBV27 | CASSLLPGYYGYTF | TGTGCCAGCAGTTTACTCCCGGGGTACTATGGCTACACCTTC
TRBJ2-4 | . | . | TRBV19 | CASGGSVVAKNIQYF | TGTGCCAGTGGGGGGTCGGTTGTTGCCAAAAACATTCAGTACTTC
TRBJ2-5 | . | TRBD2 | TRBV4-3 | CASSQDRTGGTQETQYF | TGCGCCAGCAGCCAAGATCGTACGGGGGGAACTCAAGAGACCCAGTACTTC
TRBJ2-1 | once | . | TRBV20-1 | CSGRDGGPGNEQFF | TGCAGTGGGAGAGACGGGGGGCCAGGGAATGAGCAGTTCTTC